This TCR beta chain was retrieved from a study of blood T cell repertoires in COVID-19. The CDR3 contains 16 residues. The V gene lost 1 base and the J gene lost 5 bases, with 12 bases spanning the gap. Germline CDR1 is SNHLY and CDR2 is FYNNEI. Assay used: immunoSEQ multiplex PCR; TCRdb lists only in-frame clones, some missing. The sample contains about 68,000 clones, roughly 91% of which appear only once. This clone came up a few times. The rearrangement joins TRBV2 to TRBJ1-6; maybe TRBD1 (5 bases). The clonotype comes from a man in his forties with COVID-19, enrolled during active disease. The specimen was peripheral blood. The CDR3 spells CASSEGGPLNNSPLHF. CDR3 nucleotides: TGTGCCAGCAGTGAAGGGGGCCCCCTTAATAATTCACCCCTCCACTTT.